A single sample is the source of the 20 T cell receptor beta chains below, sequenced in a study of T cells in Graves' hyperthyroidism and ophthalmopathy. RNA transcripts yielded amplified TCR beta CDR3 regions. TCR CDR3 regions were first amplified by RT-PCR with HTBI primers. TCRdb recomputed calls from the multiplex PCR reads with MiXCR, one row per CDR3 protein. The sample comprises 490,000 or so distinct CDR3 sequences, 20% to 25% of which are singletons, and approximately 49% rests with the top ten. The sample comprised blood. The receptors come from a woman aged 70-85 years with Graves' ophthalmopathy.

The V gene is TRBV27, the J gene TRBJ2-3; TRBD2 matches at 7 bases. The CDR3 contains 14 residues. The junction had 5 bases not matched to a gene; V was cut back by 7 bases and J by 1 base. CDR1 MNHEY and CDR2 SMNVEV come from the germline V gene (reference sequence). DNA of the CDR3: TGTGCCAGCATGAGCCTAGCGGGCACAGATACGCAGTATTTT. Residues: CASMSLAGTDTQYF.

This clonotype turned up a few times. The chain links TRBV27 to TRBJ2-5; 7 bases are a match to TRBD2. This CDR3 contains 12 residues. Trimming removed 5 bases from V and 6 bases from J; junction bases left unmatched: 3. Germline lookup yields CDR1 MNHEY and CDR2 SMNVEV (reference sequence). The CDR3 nucleotides are TGTGCCAGCAGTGGTAGCGGGCAGACCCAGTACTTC. Residues: CASSGSGQTQYF.

A remark on this clonotype: Mismatch with germline at one junction end may stem from a read error. The CDR3 nucleotides read TGTGCCAGCCAACCGGGACAGGGGGTTTCGGGTGAAGCTTCCTTT. Amino acid sequence: CASQPGQGVSGEASF. The rearrangement links TRBV2 to TRBJ1-1, with 11 bases aligning to TRBD1. Germline V CDR1 and CDR2: SNHLY, FYNNEI. The CDR3 is 15 residues long.

CDR3: CSAGGGGNSPLHF. The CDR3 DNA follows: TGCAGTGCTGGTGGAGGGGGGAATTCACCCCTCCACTTT. The V gene is TRBV20-1, the J gene TRBJ1-6; TRBD1 is a possible D gene (6 bases). CDR1 and CDR2 (germline): DFQATT, SNEGSKA (reference sequence). Trimming shortened V by 5 bases and J by 7 bases, and 12 bases separated the two germline ends. This CDR3 has 13 residues.

In its sample, this clonotype was seen a few times. This chain connects TRBV3-2 to TRBJ1-1. TRBV3-2 counts as a pseudogene. The CDR3 covers 16 residues. The CDR3 sequence is CASSQKYGTSNTEAFF. The CDR3 coding sequence is TGTGCCAGCAGCCAAAAATACGGGACCAGCAACACTGAAGCTTTCTTT.

In this sample, this clonotype turned up many times. This chain joins TRBV11-2 and TRBJ1-1; 8 positions agree with TRBD1. The CDR3 is made up of 13 amino acids. With V trimmed by 4 bases and J by 4 bases, 2 bases remained unmatched. Germline assignment: CDR1 SGHAT and CDR2 FQNNGV. This CDR3 reads CASSSDRGTEAFF. The CDR3 coding sequence is TGTGCCAGCAGCTCTGACAGGGGCACTGAAGCTTTCTTT.

This clonotype was detected many times. The rearrangement uses TRBV12-3 or TRBV12-4 and TRBJ2-4, with no clear D. The V and J ends lost 2 bases and 0 bases respectively, with 5 bases between them. This CDR3 region has 14 residues. The CDR3 loop is CASSLSPAKNIQYF. The CDR3 DNA is TGTGCCAGCAGTTTAAGTCCAGCCAAAAACATTCAGTACTTC.

The chain uses TRBV10-2 and TRBJ2-1; D is uncertain. The CDR3 sequence is 13 residues long. CDR1 is WSHSY, CDR2 SAAADI, per germline. V shed 6 bases and J shed 1 base, with 7 bases lying between them. CDR3 sequence reads: CASRDLSYNEQFF. CDR3 DNA sequence: TGCGCCAGCAGGGACCTTTCCTACAATGAGCAGTTCTTC.

This clonotype was seen only a few times. The chain uses TRBV30 and TRBJ1-2; D not resolved. The CDR3 runs to 15 residues. The V end was cut by 3 bases, the J end by 3 bases, with 17 bases between. Germline CDR1 and CDR2: GTSNPN and SVGIG (reference sequence). CDR3 protein: CAWRGSLLAHYGYTF. CDR3 DNA: TGTGCCTGGAGGGGTAGCCTTCTTGCCCACTATGGCTACACCTTC.

This sequence joins TRBV28 and TRBJ1-3; D remains ambiguous. V shed 10 bases and J shed 0 bases, with 13 bases lying between them. Germline V gene data show CDR1 as MDHEN and CDR2 as SYDVKM. This CDR3 spans 14 amino acids. The CDR3 reads CATMTTSSGNTIYF. In DNA form, the CDR3 reads TGTGCCACCATGACAACCTCCTCTGGAAACACCATATATTTT. Drawing the rest from reference TRBV28 and TRBJ1-3, the complete variable domain is DVKVTQSSRYLVKRTGEKVFLECVQDMDHENMFWYRQDPGLGLRLIYFSYDVKMKEKGDIPEGYSVSREKKERFSLILESASTNQTSMYLCATMTTSSGNTIYFGEGSWLTVV.

The chain employs TRBV7-2 and TRBJ2-7, with a weak D call TRBD2 (5 bases). CDR1 and CDR2 (germline): SGHTA, FQGNSA. The CDR3 spans 16 residues. V was clipped by 1 base and J by 3 bases, with 16 bases between them. CDR3 DNA sequence: TGTGCCAGCAGCTTAGTAGGAGCGGCTACTGGCTACGAGCAGTACTTC. It encodes CASSLVGAATGYEQYF.

This clonotype was counted many times. This rearrangement joins TRBV28 to TRBJ1-2; 8 bases fit TRBD1. V shed 6 bases and J 4 bases; nucleotides not matched to a gene: 7. The CDR3 is made up of 14 amino acids. In germline, CDR1 is MDHEN, CDR2 SYDVKM. The CDR3 loop is CASSQGANGYGYTF. DNA for the CDR3: TGTGCCAGCAGCCAGGGGGCTAATGGCTATGGCTACACCTTC.

The CDR3 DNA is TGCAGTGTCCCGACTAGCGGGAGCTACAATGAGCAGTTCTTC. Its protein product is CSVPTSGSYNEQFF. The V gene is TRBV20-1, the J gene TRBJ2-1; TRBD2 aligns across 12 bases. Trimming took 7 bases from V and 3 from J; bases not matched to a gene: 4. Germline CDR1 and CDR2: DFQATT and SNEGSKA (reference sequence). The CDR3 consists of 14 residues.

This clonotype was counted many times. The gene calls are TRBV7-2 and TRBJ2-7, with D uncertain. V lost 1 base and J 2 bases, leaving 12 bases between the germline ends. The CDR3 extends over 15 amino acids. CDR1 and CDR2 (germline): SGHTA, FQGNSA. The CDR3 protein is CASSLGTDPTYEQYF. The CDR3, as DNA: TGTGCCAGCAGCTTAGGGACGGATCCTACCTACGAGCAGTACTTC.

The chain uses TRBV7-9 and TRBJ2-7; 14 bases agree with TRBD2. V lost 4 bases, J lost 6 bases, and 17 bases stayed unmatched. Germline CDR1 is SEHNR and CDR2 is FQNEAQ (reference sequence). The CDR3 length is 19 residues. CDR3 sequence reads: CASSWDRGPKGLAGVEQYF. CDR3 coding DNA: TGTGCCAGCAGCTGGGACAGGGGGCCGAAGGGACTAGCGGGAGTCGAGCAGTACTTC.

This clonotype showed up many times. This sequence joins TRBV11-3 and TRBJ2-7, with unresolved D. Trimming pared 5 bases from V and 3 bases from J, leaving 14 bases between. CDR1 is SGHNT and CDR2 is YENEEA in the germline V gene. The CDR3 is 14 residues long. CDR3 sequence: CASSKKSQHYEQYF. DNA for the CDR3: TGTGCCAGCAGCAAGAAATCACAGCACTACGAGCAGTACTTC.

About this clonotype: Being one base from a much bigger clone, this may be a read error. The chain combines TRBV2 with TRBJ2-4; the D gene is possibly TRBD2 (5 bases). This CDR3 has 14 residues. Looked up from germline, CDR1 is SNHLY and CDR2 is FYNNEI. Here the CDR3 DNA reads TGTGCCAACAGTGAAGAGGGTGCCAAAAACATTCAGTACTTC. It encodes CANSEEGAKNIQYF.

The genes are TRBV30 and TRBJ1-1, with TRBD1 matching over 7 bases. The CDR3 is 13 residues long. V shed 0 bases, J shed 9 bases, and the junction held 7 bases outside the gene matches. Germline values: CDR1 GTSNPN, CDR2 SVGIG (reference sequence). In DNA form, the CDR3 reads TGTGCCTGGAGTGTAGCCCGGGACAGCAAAGCTTTCTTT. It specifies CAWSVARDSKAFF. Together with reference TRBV30 and TRBJ1-1, the CDR3 gives the full variable domain: SQTIHQWPATLVQPVGSPLSLECTVEGTSNPNLYWYRQAAGRGLQLLFYSVGIGQISSEVPQNLSASRPQDRQFILSSKKLLLSDSGFYLCAWSVARDSKAFFGQGTRLTVV.

This clonotype was observed at least ten times. The chain couples TRBV28 to TRBJ2-3, with a possible D match to TRBD1 (5 bases). The CDR3 loop spans 14 amino acids. Germline values: CDR1 MDHEN, CDR2 SYDVKM. V dropped 5 bases and J dropped 2 bases, with 11 bases sitting between them. The CDR3 sequence: CASSRDRPTDTQYF. CDR3 in DNA: TGTGCCAGCAGTCGTGACAGACCCACAGATACGCAGTATTTT. The complete variable domain, with remaining parts taken from reference TRBV28 and TRBJ2-3, reads DVKVTQSSRYLVKRTGEKVFLECVQDMDHENMFWYRQDPGLGLRLIYFSYDVKMKEKGDIPEGYSVSREKKERFSLILESASTNQTSMYLCASSRDRPTDTQYFGPGTRLTVL.

Many counts were recorded for this clonotype. The chain couples TRBV28 to TRBJ1-5; no definite D call. The CDR3 extends over 15 amino acids. Trimming removed 2 bases from V and 3 bases from J, with 11 bases in between. Germline V CDR1 and CDR2: MDHEN, SYDVKM. The CDR3 DNA is TGTGCCAGCAGTTTACCCACACAGAACAATCAGCCCCAGCATTTT. It translates to CASSLPTQNNQPQHF.